A single sample gave rise to the 25 T cell receptor beta chains below, sequenced in a study of lymphopenia after photon versus proton radiotherapy. Produced via immunoSEQ multiplex PCR; TCRdb's table is partial and in-frame only. Of around 70,000 clones detected, about 90% appear once; the ten largest clones hold over 2%. The sequencing used peripheral blood, collected from a patient treated with photon-based radiotherapy. All receptors derive from a woman aged 40 to 50 with cholangiocarcinoma.

The V gene is TRBV14, the J gene TRBJ1-1; possibly TRBD1 for D (6 bases). This CDR3 contains 14 residues. V gave up 0 bases and J gave up 5 bases, with 10 bases separating them. The germline gives CDR1 SGHDN, CDR2 FVKESK. CDR3 in DNA: TGTGCCAGCAGCCAAGATATCAGGGGAACTGAAGCTTTCTTT. It codes for CASSQDIRGTEAFF.

The chain combines TRBV6-6 with TRBJ1-1, with D possibly being TRBD1 (5 bases). The germline gives CDR1 MNHNY, CDR2 SVGAGI (reference sequence). Trimming left V 0 bases short and J 6 bases short, with 11 bases between. The CDR3 is 14 amino acids. In DNA, the CDR3 is TGTGCCAGCAGTTACTCCCAGGGCGCTCCTGAAGCTTTCTTT. Translated: CASSYSQGAPEAFF.

Here the CDR3 reads CASSEPGTLKGVAFF. CDR3 DNA: TGCGCCAGCAGTGAGCCCGGGACCCTAAAGGGCGTCGCTTTCTTT. The rearrangement joins TRBV10-2 to TRBJ1-1; tentative D call: TRBD1 (5 bases). Germline CDR1 reads WSHSY; CDR2 reads SAAADI. The CDR3 consists of 15 residues. Trimming took off 2 bases at V and 11 bases at J, with 21 bases between the two ends.

The chain has TRBV28 and TRBJ1-1, with 10 bases fitting TRBD1. This CDR3 contains 15 residues. The V gene end was trimmed by 0 bases and the J gene end by 5 bases; junction bases not matched to a gene: 3. The V gene's germline CDR1 is MDHEN and CDR2 SYDVKM. Here the CDR3 DNA reads TGTGCCAGCAGTTTATGGGGGACAGGGGCTACTGAAGCTTTCTTT. Residues: CASSLWGTGATEAFF.

The rearrangement joins TRBV6-5 to TRBJ2-7, with a possible D match to TRBD1 (6 bases). Germline CDR1 MNHEY, CDR2 SVGAGI. V lost 5 bases, J lost 3 bases, and 14 bases lay in between. The CDR3 extends over 14 amino acids. DNA of the CDR3: TGTGCCAGCAGTAACCGACAGGCGCACTACGAGCAGTACTTC. As protein: CASSNRQAHYEQYF.

In DNA form, the CDR3 reads TGTGCCTGGAGCGATGGACAGTCCAATCAGCCCCAGCATTTT. Protein sequence: CAWSDGQSNQPQHF. The chain couples TRBV30 to TRBJ1-5; D might be TRBD1 (6 bases). The germline CDR1 and CDR2 sequences are GTSNPN and SVGIG (reference sequence). There are 14 residues in the CDR3. Trimming left V 3 bases short and J 3 bases short, with 12 bases between.

The chain carries TRBV11-2 and TRBJ1-2; weak D call: TRBD1 (6 bases). CDR3 length: 17 residues. The germline V and J ends were trimmed by 3 bases and 6 bases, with 23 bases remaining between them. CDR1 is SGHAT, CDR2 FQNNGV, per germline. CDR3 loop: CASSFWGRGNPLDGYTF. In nucleotides, the CDR3 is TGTGCCAGCAGCTTCTGGGGCAGGGGCAACCCCCTGGATGGCTACACCTTC.

The V and J genes are TRBV27 and TRBJ1-5; D is perhaps TRBD1 (6 bases). The CDR3 length is 16 residues. CDR1 MNHEY and CDR2 SMNVEV come from the germline V gene (reference sequence). V was shortened by 5 bases and J by 0 bases, with 14 bases between the two germline ends. The CDR3, as DNA: TGTGCCAGCAGTCGAGGGGGACCTTATAGCAATCAGCCCCAGCATTTT. Translated, it gives CASSRGGPYSNQPQHF.

V gene TRBV28 combines with J gene TRBJ2-7; 7 nucleotides agree with TRBD1. The V and J ends lost 5 bases and 3 bases, in that order; junction bases with no gene match: 4. The CDR3 sequence is 13 residues long. From germline, CDR1 is MDHEN and CDR2 SYDVKM. The CDR3 coding sequence is TGTGCCAGCAGTCAGAGACAGGGCTACGAGCAGTACTTC. This encodes CASSQRQGYEQYF.

The genes are TRBV5-4 and TRBJ1-2, with D tentatively TRBD1 (5 bases). This CDR3 spans 13 amino acids. Germline-derived CDR1 and CDR2 are SGHNT and YYREEE (reference sequence). The V and J ends lost 2 bases and 7 bases respectively, with 12 bases between them. The CDR3 DNA is TGTGCCAGCAGCTTATTCGGGGCGGGTGGCTACACCTTC. Encoded protein: CASSLFGAGGYTF.

The CDR3 nucleotides read TGTGCCAGCAGGGAACTTCGGACAGGGAATCAGCCCCAGCATTTT. Its translation is CASRELRTGNQPQHF. The rearrangement links TRBV2 to TRBJ1-5; 8 nucleotides align to TRBD1. Germline V CDR1 and CDR2: SNHLY, FYNNEI. V trimming: 6 bases; J trimming: 4 bases; junction bases outside the gene matches: 8. The CDR3 spans 15 residues.

This sequence joins TRBV28 and TRBJ2-1; D may be TRBD1 (5 bases). V was trimmed by 3 bases and J by 9 bases, leaving 15 bases between them. In germline, CDR1 is MDHEN, CDR2 SYDVKM. This CDR3 is built from 14 residues. CDR3 in amino acids: CASSLYFGATEQFF. In DNA form, the CDR3 reads TGTGCCAGCAGTTTGTATTTTGGGGCGACTGAGCAGTTCTTC.

The rearrangement joins TRBV5-1 to TRBJ1-3; 7 bases are a match to TRBD1. This CDR3 region has 15 residues. The V and J ends lost 0 bases and 4 bases, in that order; junction bases with no gene match: 4. CDR1 and CDR2 from the germline V gene are SGHRS and YFSETQ. DNA for the CDR3: TGCGCCAGCAGCTTGGAGAGGGGGCCAGGAAACACCATATATTTT. This translates into CASSLERGPGNTIYF.

This clone was observed a single time. The chain employs TRBV18 and TRBJ1-2; TRBD1 matches 7 bases. Germline V CDR1 and CDR2: KGHSH, LQKENI. This CDR3 comprises 16 residues. J gave up 8 bases and V 2 bases, and 14 bases lay outside the gene matches. CDR3 DNA sequence: TGTGCCAGCTCACCAAACAGGGGCCAAGAAAAGATCGGCTACACCTTC. Its translation: CASSPNRGQEKIGYTF.

The V gene is TRBV7-9, the J gene TRBJ1-1; no definite D call. Looked up from germline, CDR1 is SEHNR and CDR2 is FQNEAQ (reference sequence). Trimming stripped 3 bases from V and 1 base from J, with 6 bases between. The CDR3 is 13 residues long. The CDR3 DNA reads TGTGCCAGCAGCTTTAGACAGAACACTGAAGCTTTCTTT. As protein: CASSFRQNTEAFF.

The chain links TRBV28 to TRBJ2-7, with TRBD2 as a possible D gene (5 bases). Trimming took off 7 bases at V and 0 bases at J, with 13 bases between the two ends. CDR3 length: 14 residues. Germline lookup yields CDR1 MDHEN and CDR2 SYDVKM. CDR3 protein: CASTNLGSSYEQYF. CDR3 coding DNA: TGTGCCAGCACCAACTTAGGGAGCTCCTACGAGCAGTACTTC.

The CDR3 sequence: CASSLGFGSKGNTIYF. DNA of the CDR3: TGTGCCAGCAGTCTTGGTTTTGGGTCTAAAGGAAACACCATATATTTT. This rearrangement joins TRBV28 to TRBJ1-3; unclear D gene. The CDR3 contains 16 residues. Per the germline V gene, CDR1 is MDHEN and CDR2 is SYDVKM. Trimming took off 5 bases at V and 4 bases at J, with 18 bases between the two ends.

This clone was picked up one time. The CDR3 loop reads CSASTPLEQYF. In nucleotides, the CDR3 is TGCAGTGCCTCTACCCCTCTCGAGCAGTACTTC. The rearrangement links TRBV20-1 to TRBJ2-7; no reliable D call. This CDR3 region has 11 residues. CDR1 and CDR2 (germline): DFQATT, SNEGSKA (reference sequence). V lost 6 bases to trimming and J lost 6 bases, with 12 bases between them.

This clone was seen a single time. Written as DNA, the CDR3 is TGTGCCAGCAGCCCTCATCTCACAGATACGCAGTATTTT. Its protein product is CASSPHLTDTQYF. The chain joins TRBV5-4 to TRBJ2-3; D is unresolved. Germline CDR1 and CDR2: SGHNT and YYREEE (reference sequence). The CDR3 extends over 13 amino acids. V lost 4 bases to trimming and J lost 2 bases, with 8 bases between them. The complete variable domain, with remaining parts taken from reference TRBV5-4 and TRBJ2-3, reads ETGVTQSPTHLIKTRGQQVTLRCSSQSGHNTVSWYQQALGQGPQFIFQYYREEENGRGNFPPRFSGLQFPNYSSELNVNALELDDSALYLCASSPHLTDTQYFGPGTRLTVL.

The chain joins TRBV5-1 to TRBJ1-1; D is unresolved. Trimming removed 2 bases from V and 1 base from J, with 6 bases in between. The CDR3 is made up of 13 amino acids. The germline gives CDR1 SGHRS, CDR2 YFSETQ. The CDR3 region is CASSLLGNTEAFF. The DNA for the CDR3 is TGCGCCAGCAGCTTATTAGGGAACACTGAAGCTTTCTTT. Using reference TRBV5-1 and TRBJ1-1 for the parts outside the CDR3, the full variable domain is KAGVTQTPRYLIKTRGQQVTLSCSPISGHRSVSWYQQTPGQGLQFLFEYFSETQRNKGNFPGRFSGRQFSNSRSEMNVSTLELGDSALYLCASSLLGNTEAFFGQGTRLTVV.

The V gene is TRBV27, the J gene TRBJ1-5; D unclear. The germline V gene encodes CDR1 MNHEY and CDR2 SMNVEV (reference sequence). V shed 3 bases and J shed 0 bases, with 9 bases lying between them. The CDR3 sequence is 15 residues long. The CDR3 DNA sequence: TGTGCCAGCAGTTTGGACTCCACTAGCAATCAGCCCCAGCATTTT. Protein: CASSLDSTSNQPQHF.

The chain uses TRBV2 and TRBJ2-5; weak D call: TRBD1 (5 bases). The CDR3 is 13 residues long. The germline V and J ends were trimmed by 8 bases and 3 bases, with 13 bases remaining between them. Per germline, CDR1 SNHLY and CDR2 FYNNEI. This CDR3 reads CASQTVREETQYF. CDR3 in DNA: TGTGCCAGCCAGACAGTAAGGGAAGAGACCCAGTACTTC.

The J gene is TRBJ1-1, the V gene TRBV27; 7 positions agree with TRBD1. V gave up 8 bases and J gave up 7 bases; unmatched junction bases: 7. This CDR3 is 12 amino acids long. From germline, CDR1 is MNHEY and CDR2 SMNVEV (reference sequence). The CDR3: CASRGQRGEAFF. The CDR3 region has the DNA TGTGCCAGCCGGGGACAGCGCGGTGAAGCTTTCTTT.

The chain has TRBV11-1 and TRBJ1-4, with a weak D call TRBD1 (5 bases). This CDR3 spans 14 amino acids. With 5 bases removed from V and 0 bases from J, the gap between germline ends came to 7 bases. Looked up from germline, CDR1 is SGHAT and CDR2 is FQDESV (reference sequence). As DNA, the CDR3 is TGTGCCAGCAGCCTAGGGGCAACTAATGAAAAACTGTTTTTT. This translates into CASSLGATNEKLFF.

The V gene is TRBV7-9, the J gene TRBJ2-7; D remains ambiguous. CDR3 length: 13 residues. V was shortened by 5 bases and J by 5 bases, with 13 bases between the two germline ends. The germline gives CDR1 SEHNR, CDR2 FQNEAQ (reference sequence). CDR3 coding DNA: TGTGCCAGCAGCCTCCCAGCCGAGAACGAGCAGTACTTC. Translation: CASSLPAENEQYF.